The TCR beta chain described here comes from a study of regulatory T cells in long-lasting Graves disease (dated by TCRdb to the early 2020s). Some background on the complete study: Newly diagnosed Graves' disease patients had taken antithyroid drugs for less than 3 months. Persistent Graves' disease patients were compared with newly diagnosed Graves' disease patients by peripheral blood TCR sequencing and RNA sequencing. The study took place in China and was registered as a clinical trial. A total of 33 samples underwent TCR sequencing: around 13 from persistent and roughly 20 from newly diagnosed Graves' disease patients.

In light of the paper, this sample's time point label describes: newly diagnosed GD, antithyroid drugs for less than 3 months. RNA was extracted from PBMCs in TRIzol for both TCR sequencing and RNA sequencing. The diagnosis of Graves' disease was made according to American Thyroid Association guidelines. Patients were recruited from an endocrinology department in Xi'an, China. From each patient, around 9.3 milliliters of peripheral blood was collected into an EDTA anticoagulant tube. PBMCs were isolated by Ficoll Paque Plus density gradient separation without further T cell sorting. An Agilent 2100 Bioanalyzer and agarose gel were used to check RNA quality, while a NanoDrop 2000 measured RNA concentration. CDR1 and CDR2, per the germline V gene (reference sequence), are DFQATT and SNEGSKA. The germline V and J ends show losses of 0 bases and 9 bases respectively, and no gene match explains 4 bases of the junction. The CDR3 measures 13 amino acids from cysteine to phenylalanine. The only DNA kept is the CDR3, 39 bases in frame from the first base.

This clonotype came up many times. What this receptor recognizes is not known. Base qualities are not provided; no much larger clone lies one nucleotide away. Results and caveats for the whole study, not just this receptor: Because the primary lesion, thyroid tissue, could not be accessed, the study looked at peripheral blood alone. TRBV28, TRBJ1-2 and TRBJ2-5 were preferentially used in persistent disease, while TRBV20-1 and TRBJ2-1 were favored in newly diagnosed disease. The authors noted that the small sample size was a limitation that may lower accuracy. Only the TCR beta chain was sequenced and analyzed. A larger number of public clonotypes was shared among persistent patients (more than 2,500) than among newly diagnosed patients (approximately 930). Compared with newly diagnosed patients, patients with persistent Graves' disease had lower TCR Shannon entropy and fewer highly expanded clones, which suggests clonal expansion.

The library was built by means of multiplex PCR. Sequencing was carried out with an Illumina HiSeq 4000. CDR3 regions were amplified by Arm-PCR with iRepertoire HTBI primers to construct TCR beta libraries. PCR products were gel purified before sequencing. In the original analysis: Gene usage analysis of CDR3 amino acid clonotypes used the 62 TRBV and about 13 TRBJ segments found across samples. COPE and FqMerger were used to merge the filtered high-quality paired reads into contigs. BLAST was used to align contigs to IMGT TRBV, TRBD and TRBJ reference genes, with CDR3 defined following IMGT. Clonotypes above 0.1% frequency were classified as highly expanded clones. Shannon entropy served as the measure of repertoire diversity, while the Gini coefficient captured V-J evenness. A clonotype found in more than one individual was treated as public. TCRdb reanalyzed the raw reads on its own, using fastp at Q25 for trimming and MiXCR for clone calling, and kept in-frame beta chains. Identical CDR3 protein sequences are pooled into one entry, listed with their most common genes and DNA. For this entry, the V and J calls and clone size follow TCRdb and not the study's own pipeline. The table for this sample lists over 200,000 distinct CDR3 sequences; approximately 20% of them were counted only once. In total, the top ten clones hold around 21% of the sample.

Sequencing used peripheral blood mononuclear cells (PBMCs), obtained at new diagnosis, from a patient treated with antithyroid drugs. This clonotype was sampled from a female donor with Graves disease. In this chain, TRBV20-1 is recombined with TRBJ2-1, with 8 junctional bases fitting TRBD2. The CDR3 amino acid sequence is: CSARDGTRGEQFF. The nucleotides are TGCAGTGCTAGAGATGGGACTAGAGGTGAGCAGTTCTTC.